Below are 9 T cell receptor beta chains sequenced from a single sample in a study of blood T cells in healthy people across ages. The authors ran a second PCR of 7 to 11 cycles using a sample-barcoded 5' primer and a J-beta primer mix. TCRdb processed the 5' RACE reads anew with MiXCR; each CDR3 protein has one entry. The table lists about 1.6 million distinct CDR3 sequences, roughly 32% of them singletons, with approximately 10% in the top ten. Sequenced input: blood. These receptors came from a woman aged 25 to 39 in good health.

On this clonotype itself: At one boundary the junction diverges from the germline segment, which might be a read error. Here the CDR3 DNA reads TGTGCCAGCAGCCAAGCTCAGAACTCTGGCTACACCTTC. Translated, it gives CASSQAQNSGYTF. The chain recombines TRBV3-1 with TRBJ1-2; no definite D call. Germline-derived CDR1 and CDR2 are LGHDT and YNNKEL (reference sequence). This CDR3 comprises 13 residues. Variable domain in full (rest from reference TRBV3-1 and TRBJ1-2): DTAVSQTPKYLVTQMGNDKSIKCEQNLGHDTMYWYKQDSKKFLKIMFSYNNKELIINETVPNRFSPKSPDKAHLNLHINSLELGDSAVYFCASSQAQNSGYTFGSGTRLTVV.

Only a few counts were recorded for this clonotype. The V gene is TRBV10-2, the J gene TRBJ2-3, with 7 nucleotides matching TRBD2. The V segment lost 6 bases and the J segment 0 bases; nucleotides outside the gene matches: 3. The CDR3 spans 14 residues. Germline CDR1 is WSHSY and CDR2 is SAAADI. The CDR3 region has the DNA TGCGCCAGCAGGGGGGGGACTAGCACAGATACGCAGTATTTT. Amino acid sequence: CASRGGTSTDTQYF.

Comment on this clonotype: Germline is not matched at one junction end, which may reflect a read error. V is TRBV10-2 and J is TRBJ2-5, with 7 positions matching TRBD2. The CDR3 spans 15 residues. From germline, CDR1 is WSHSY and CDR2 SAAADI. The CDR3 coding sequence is TGCGCCGGCAGCCCCGGGACTAAGGGGTTGTGGACCCAGTACTTC. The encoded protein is CAGSPGTKGLWTQYF.

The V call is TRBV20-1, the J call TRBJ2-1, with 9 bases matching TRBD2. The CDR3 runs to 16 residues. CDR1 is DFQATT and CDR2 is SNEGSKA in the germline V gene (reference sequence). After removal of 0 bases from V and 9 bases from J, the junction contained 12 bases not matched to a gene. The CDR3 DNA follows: TGCAGTGCTAGAGATTGGCAAGCGGGAGGATCGGGTGAGCAGTTCTTC. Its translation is CSARDWQAGGSGEQFF.

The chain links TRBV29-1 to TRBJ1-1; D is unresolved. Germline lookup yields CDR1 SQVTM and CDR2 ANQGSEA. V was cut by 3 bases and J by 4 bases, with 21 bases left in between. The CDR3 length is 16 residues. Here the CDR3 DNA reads TGCAGCGTTGAGGATCCCGAGATTGAAGGGAGCACTGAAGCTTTCTTT. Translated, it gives CSVEDPEIEGSTEAFF.

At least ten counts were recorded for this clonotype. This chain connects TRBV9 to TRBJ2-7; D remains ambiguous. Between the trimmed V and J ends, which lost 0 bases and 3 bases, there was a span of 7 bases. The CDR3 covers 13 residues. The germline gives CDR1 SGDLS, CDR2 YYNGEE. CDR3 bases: TGTGCCAGCAGCGTAGGGTCGAGCTACGAGCAGTACTTC. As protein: CASSVGSSYEQYF.

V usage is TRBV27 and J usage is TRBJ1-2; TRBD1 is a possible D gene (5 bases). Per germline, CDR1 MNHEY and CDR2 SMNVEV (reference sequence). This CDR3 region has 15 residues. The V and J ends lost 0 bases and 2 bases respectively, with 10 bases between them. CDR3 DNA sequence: TGTGCCAGCAGTTTATCGGCGTGGGGGAACTATGGCTACACCTTC. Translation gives CASSLSAWGNYGYTF.

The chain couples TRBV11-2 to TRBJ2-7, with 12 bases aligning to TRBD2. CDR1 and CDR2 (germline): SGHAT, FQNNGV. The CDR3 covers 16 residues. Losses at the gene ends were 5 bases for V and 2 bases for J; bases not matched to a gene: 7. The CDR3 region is CASSAALAGGPYEQYF. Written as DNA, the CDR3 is TGTGCCAGCAGCGCCGCTCTAGCGGGAGGGCCCTACGAGCAGTACTTC.

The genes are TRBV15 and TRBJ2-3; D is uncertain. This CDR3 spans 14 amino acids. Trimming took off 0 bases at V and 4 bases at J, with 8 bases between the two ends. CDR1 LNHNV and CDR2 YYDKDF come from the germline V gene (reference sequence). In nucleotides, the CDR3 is TGTGCCACCAGCAGAGATGCCCGTCCAGATACGCAGTATTTT. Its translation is CATSRDARPDTQYF.